This is a list of T cell receptor beta chains from one sample in a study of CD8 T cells in ankylosing spondylitis. Via MiXCR, TCRdb re-called the 5' RACE reads, giving one row per CDR3 protein. The sample contains 200,000 to 300,000 distinct CDR3 sequences, more than 20% of which appear only once. The sequenced sample consisted of blood, either unsorted or a sorted T cell fraction (not recorded which). These TCRs come from a male donor with ankylosing spondylitis or in good health (not recorded which). Each CDR3 is given with its conserved first and last residue. D genes are given only for firm matches. A clone size is listed for some rows: how often the clone was seen (once, few, many), or a class if it is expanded.

TRBJ2-3 | - | TRBV20-1 | many | TGCAGTGCCTCCACTAGCACAGATACGCAGTATTTT | CSASTSTDTQYF
TRBJ2-1 | TRBD2 | TRBV3-1 | many | TGTGCCAGCAGCCAAGTAAGGACTAGAACCAATGAGCAGTTCTTC | CASSQVRTRTNEQFF
TRBJ2-7 | TRBD1 | TRBV4-1 | few | TGCGCCAGCAGCCATCCCGAACAGGGGGCCTACGAGCAGTACTTC | CASSHPEQGAYEQYF
TRBJ1-6 | - | TRBV20-1 | - | TGCAGTGCCCTAGCCACGGACAGACGATCACCCCTCCACTTT | CSALATDRRSPLHF
TRBJ2-1 | TRBD2 | TRBV5-5 | - | TGTGCCAGCAGCTTAGGTAGTAGCGGGGGGTCCTATGAGCAGTTCTTC | CASSLGSSGGSYEQFF
TRBJ2-1 | - | TRBV5-6 | few | TGTGCCAGCAGCTTTTCCCGCAATGAGCAGTTCTTC | CASSFSRNEQFF
TRBJ2-7 | - | TRBV25-1 | few | TGTGCCAGCATCTCCAGGTCGGGACGGGGGAACATAACCTACGAGCAGTACTTC | CASISRSGRGNITYEQYF
TRBJ1-5 | - | TRBV12-5 | - | TGTGCTAGTGCCGCTGCGGGGGGCCTCAATCAGCCCCAGCATTTT | CASAAAGGLNQPQHF
TRBJ2-7 | - | TRBV10-3 | - | TGTGCCATCAGTGAGGCGATGGGTCCCTACGAGCAGTACTTC | CAISEAMGPYEQYF
TRBJ2-7 | - | TRBV11-2 | - | TGTGCCAGCAGCTCGACGTCAATCCCAAGGCCTGCCTCCTCCTACGAGCAGTACTTC | CASSSTSIPRPASSYEQYF
TRBJ2-1 | TRBD1 | TRBV19 | few | TGTGCCAGTAGTACGGGACAGGGTAACAATGAGCAGTTCTTC | CASSTGQGNNEQFF
TRBJ1-2 | - | TRBV15 | many | TGTGCCACCAGATGGGACATACGGGGTGGCTACACCTTC | CATRWDIRGGYTF
TRBJ2-3 | TRBD2 | TRBV6-1 | many | TGTGCCAGCAGTCTAGCGGGGGAGGGCGATACGCAGTATTTT | CASSLAGEGDTQYF
TRBJ2-4 | - | TRBV11-2 | many | TGTGCCAGCAGCTTAGACGAAAAGGACATTCAGTACTTC | CASSLDEKDIQYF
TRBJ2-3 | TRBD1 | TRBV19 | - | TGTGCCAGTAGTCCCCGCATAGGACAGGGGGGCACAGATACGCAGTATTTT | CASSPRIGQGGTDTQYF
TRBJ2-3 | TRBD2 | TRBV20-1 | - | TGCAGTGCCCGGACTAGCGGGTCTACAGATACGCAGTATTTT | CSARTSGSTDTQYF
TRBJ1-2 | - | TRBV6-1 | few | TGTGCCAGCAGTCCCGACGGATATTATGGCTACACCTTC | CASSPDGYYGYTF
TRBJ2-1 | TRBD2 | TRBV20-1 | few | TGCAGTGCTAGAGTCCTCGAGCGGGGGGGGCCGTACAATGAGCAGTTCTTC | CSARVLERGGPYNEQFF
TRBJ1-1 | - | TRBV29-1 | few | TGCAGCGCCGGAAGGTCGACCACTGAAGCTTTCTTT | CSAGRSTTEAFF
TRBJ2-6 | - | TRBV5-5 | - | TGTGCCAGCAGCTTGGAAGGGGCTGGGGCCAACGTCCTGACTTTC | CASSLEGAGANVLTF
TRBJ1-2 | - | TRBV20-1 | - | TGCAGTGCTAGACAAGACAACTATGGCTACACCTTC | CSARQDNYGYTF
TRBJ2-5 | - | TRBV15 | many | TGTGCCACCAGCAGAGATTTCACCAGGGAGACCCAGTACTTC | CATSRDFTRETQYF
TRBJ2-3 | TRBD2 | TRBV6-4 | few | TGTGCCAGCAGTGACCGCATTCTAGCGGGGGGTGTAGATACGCAGTATTTT | CASSDRILAGGVDTQYF
TRBJ1-2 | - | TRBV29-1 | many | TGCAGCGTGCAACAGGGAAACTATGGCTACACCTTC | CSVQQGNYGYTF
TRBJ1-1 | - | TRBV29-1 | - | TGCAGCTCTGCAGGGAACACTGAAGCTTTCTTT | CSSAGNTEAFF
TRBJ1-4 | - | TRBV20-1 | - | TGCAGTGCTGGGGGGTTCCGGGCTAATGAAAAACTGTTTTTT | CSAGGFRANEKLFF
TRBJ2-3 | - | TRBV28 | many | TGTGCCAGCAGCGGCTTGCGCCCAGATACGCAGTATTTT | CASSGLRPDTQYF
TRBJ2-7 | - | TRBV20-1 | - | TGCAGTGCTAGAGTGACTCTGGAGCAGTACTTC | CSARVTLEQYF
TRBJ2-1 | - | TRBV20-1 | many | TGCAGGTTATCCGGGACCGGGTACAATGAGCAGTTCTTC | CRLSGTGYNEQFF